This T cell receptor beta chain was captured in a study of T-cell memory formation after mild COVID-19. Germline V CDR1 and CDR2: SNHLY, FYNNEI. CDR3 size: 14 residues. V lost 6 bases and J 0 bases, leaving 12 bases between the germline ends. TCRdb reanalysed the 5' RACE reads using MiXCR and keeps one entry per CDR3 protein. The sample records approximately 30,000 distinct CDR3 sequences, around 16% being singletons. Sequences were obtained from PBMCs or a T cell subset sorted from them (not recorded which). The V and J genes are TRBV2 and TRBJ2-7, with unresolved D. The sequence derives from an adult who had mild COVID-19 (a few samples of this study predate the infection). Cell type and time point are not known. As DNA, the CDR3 is TGTGCCAGCAGCCCTACTGACGGCTCCTACGAGCAGTACTTC. It specifies CASSPTDGSYEQYF.